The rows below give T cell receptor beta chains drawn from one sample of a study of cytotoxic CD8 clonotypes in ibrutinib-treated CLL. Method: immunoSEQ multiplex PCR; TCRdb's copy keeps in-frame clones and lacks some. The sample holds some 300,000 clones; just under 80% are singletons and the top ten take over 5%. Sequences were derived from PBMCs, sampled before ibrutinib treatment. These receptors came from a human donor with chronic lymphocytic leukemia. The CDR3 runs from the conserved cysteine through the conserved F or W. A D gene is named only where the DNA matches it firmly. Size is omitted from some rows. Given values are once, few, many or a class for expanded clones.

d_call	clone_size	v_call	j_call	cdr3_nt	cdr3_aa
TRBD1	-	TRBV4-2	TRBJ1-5	TGTGCCAGCAGCCAAAGACAGGGTATCAATCAGCCCCAGCATTTT	CASSQRQGINQPQHF
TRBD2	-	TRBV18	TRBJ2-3	TGTGCCAGCTCGGGTGGCGGAGCGGGAGTAACAGATACGCAGTATTTT	CASSGGGAGVTDTQYF
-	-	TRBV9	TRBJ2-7	TGTGCCAGCAGCGTAGACGTAGGGACAACCTACGAGCAGTACTTC	CASSVDVGTTYEQYF
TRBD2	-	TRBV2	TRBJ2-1	TGTGCCAGCCGATCAACTAGCGGATCCTACAATGAGCAGTTCTTC	CASRSTSGSYNEQFF
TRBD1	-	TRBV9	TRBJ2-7	TGTGCCAGCAGCGTGGGGGACAGTACCTACGAGCAGTACTTC	CASSVGDSTYEQYF
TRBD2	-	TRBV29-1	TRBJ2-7	TGCAGCGTTGGAGTAGCGGGAGATCTCCGGAGGGAGCAGTACTTC	CSVGVAGDLRREQYF
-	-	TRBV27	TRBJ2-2	TGTGCCAGCAGTTTAGCTAGCAATCTCGCCGGGGAGCTGTTTTTT	CASSLASNLAGELFF
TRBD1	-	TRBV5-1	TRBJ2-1	TGCGCCAGCAGCCCGGGACAGGAGACCCATGAGCAGTTCTTC	CASSPGQETHEQFF
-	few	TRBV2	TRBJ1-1	TGTGCCAGCAGTGAGGGCCCGAACACTGAAGCTTTCTTT	CASSEGPNTEAFF
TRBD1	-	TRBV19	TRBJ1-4	TGTGCCAGTTACCCGGCCAGGGGGCGACTTTTGGCAGATGAAAAACTGTTTTTT	CASYPARGRLLADEKLFF
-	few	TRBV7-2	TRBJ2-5	TGTGCCAGCAGCCCCAGACACGGGTATTTGCGGGAGACCCAGTACTTC	CASSPRHGYLRETQYF
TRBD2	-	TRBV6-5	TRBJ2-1	TGTGCCAGCAAAGGACTAGCGGGAAATGAGCAGTTCTTC	CASKGLAGNEQFF
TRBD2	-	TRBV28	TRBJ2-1	TGTGCCAGCAGGCCTCCGGGACTAGCAGCTTACAATGAGCAGTTCTTC	CASRPPGLAAYNEQFF
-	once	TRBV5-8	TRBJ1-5	TGTGCCAGCAGCTTGTTTCAGCCCCAGCATTTT	CASSLFQPQHF
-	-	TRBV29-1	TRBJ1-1	TGCAGCGTTGTAGTGACGAACACTGAAGCTTTCTTT	CSVVVTNTEAFF
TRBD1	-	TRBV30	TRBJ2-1	TGTGCCTGGAGGTTCGCACAGGGGAGTAATGAGCAGTTCTTC	CAWRFAQGSNEQFF
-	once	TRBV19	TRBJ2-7	TGTGCCAGTAGTATGGGGCTCCACTCCGAGCAGTACTTC	CASSMGLHSEQYF
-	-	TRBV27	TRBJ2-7	TGTGCCAGCAGGCCCAGGGGTGGCCCCTACGAGCAGTACTTC	CASRPRGGPYEQYF
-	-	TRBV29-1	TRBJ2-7	TGCAGCGTTGTTGGGGTTTCCTACGAGCAGTACTTC	CSVVGVSYEQYF
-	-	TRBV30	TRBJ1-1	TGTGCCTGGAGTCGTGTTTTAGGGGACCTCGGGAGTAGGACTGAAGCTTTCTTT	CAWSRVLGDLGSRTEAFF
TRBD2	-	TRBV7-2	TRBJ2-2	TGTGCCAGCAGCTTAGCTTCTAGCGGGAGGATCACCGGGGAGCTGTTTTTT	CASSLASSGRITGELFF
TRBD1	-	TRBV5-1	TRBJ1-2	TGCGCCAGCAGTCAAGACAGGGAAATCTATGGCTACACCTTC	CASSQDREIYGYTF
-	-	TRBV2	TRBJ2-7	TGTGCCAGCAGTGAAACTCTAGCTGAGTACTTC	CASSETLAEYF
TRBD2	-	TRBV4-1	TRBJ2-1	TGCGCCAGCAGCCAAAGTGGACTAGCGGGAGTCTTGGGGATTAATGAGCAGTTCTTC	CASSQSGLAGVLGINEQFF
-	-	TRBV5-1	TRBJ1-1	TGCGCCAGCAGCAACACGAACACTGAAGCTTTCTTT	CASSNTNTEAFF
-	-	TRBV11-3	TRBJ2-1	TGTGCCAGCAGCCTAAGCTCCTACAATGAGCAGTTCTTC	CASSLSSYNEQFF
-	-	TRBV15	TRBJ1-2	TGTGCCACCAGCAGAGATTTCGGCAGCGTCGGCTATGGCTACACCTTC	CATSRDFGSVGYGYTF
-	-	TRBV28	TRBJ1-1	TGTGCCAGCAGTTTGCCGGGTGGGGGAAATGCTTTCTTT	CASSLPGGGNAFF
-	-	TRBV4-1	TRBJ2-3	TGCGCCAGCAGCCAAGTAGGGGGTGATACGCAGTATTTT	CASSQVGGDTQYF
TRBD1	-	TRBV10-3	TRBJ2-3	TGTGCCATCAGTCTTAATCCGGGACAGGGTGCGGTTGATACGCAGTATTTT	CAISLNPGQGAVDTQYF
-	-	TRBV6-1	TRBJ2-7	TGTGCCAGCAGTGAGCACAGTGGTGGGAGGACATACGAGCAGTACTTC	CASSEHSGGRTYEQYF
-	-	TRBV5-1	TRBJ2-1	TGCGCCTCCTCGACCCCTGGGGCCTACAATGAGCAGTTCTTC	CASSTPGAYNEQFF
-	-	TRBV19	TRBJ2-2	TGTGCCAGTAGTGGTACCGGGATCGCCGGGGAGCTGTTTTTT	CASSGTGIAGELFF
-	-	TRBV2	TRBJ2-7	TGTGCCACCAGTTATGGGGCCTACGAGCAGTACTTC	CATSYGAYEQYF
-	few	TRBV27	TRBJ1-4	TGTGCCAGCAGTTCCGGGACACTCGTTGAAAAACTGTTTTTT	CASSSGTLVEKLFF
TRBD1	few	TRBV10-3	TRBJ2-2	TGTGCCATCAGTTGGGACAGCCTCGGTCGGAACACCGGGGAGCTGTTTTTT	CAISWDSLGRNTGELFF
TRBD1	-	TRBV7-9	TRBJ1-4	TGTGGGACAGGACAGGCAACTAATGAAAAACTGTTTTTT	CGTGQATNEKLFF
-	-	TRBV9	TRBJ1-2	TGTGCCAGCAGCCCCCGTTGGAGGGCGTTCGCTGGCTACACCTTC	CASSPRWRAFAGYTF
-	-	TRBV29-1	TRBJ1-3	TGCAGCGTTGAAAGGACAGCTGGAAACACCATATATTTT	CSVERTAGNTIYF
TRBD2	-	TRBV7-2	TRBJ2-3	TGTGCCAGCAGGGTCAACTTAGCGGGAGTCACAGATACGCAGTATTTT	CASRVNLAGVTDTQYF